This TCR beta chain appears in the sequencing data of a study of shared clonotypes between healthy human individuals. The table came from immunoSEQ multiplex PCR; TCRdb's copy has only in-frame clones and leaves some out. The data show some 1.1 million clones, with 70% to 80% seen just once and 0.89% held by the top ten. Trimming removed 8 bases from V and 8 bases from J; junction bases left unmatched: 9. CDR3 length: 13 amino acids. Germline values: CDR1 MNHNS, CDR2 SASEGT. Donors included only healthy HIV-negative adults lacking recent acute infections or vaccinations. The sample comprised memory CD4+ T cells from PBMCs. Subset defined: CD45RA-negative fraction. The rearrangement uses TRBV6-1 and TRBJ1-3, with 7 bases fitting TRBD1. The source of this sequence is a man between 18 and 35 years old in good health. Some clones in this sample may be carry-over from other donors' samples. The DNA of the CDR3 is TGTGCCAGCGGAGACAGGGATTGGGACACCATATATTTT. Protein: CASGDRDWDTIYF.